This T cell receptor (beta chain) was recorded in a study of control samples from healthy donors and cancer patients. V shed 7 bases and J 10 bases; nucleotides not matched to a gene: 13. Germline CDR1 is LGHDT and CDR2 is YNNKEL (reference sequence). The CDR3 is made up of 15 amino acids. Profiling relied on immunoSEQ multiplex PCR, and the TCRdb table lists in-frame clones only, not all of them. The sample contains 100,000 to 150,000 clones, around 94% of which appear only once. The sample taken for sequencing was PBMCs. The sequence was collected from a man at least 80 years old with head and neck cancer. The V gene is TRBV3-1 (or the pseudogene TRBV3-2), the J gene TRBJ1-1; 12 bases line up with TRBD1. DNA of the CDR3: TGTGCCAGCATTAATTCGGGACAGGGGGCAGTGGCAGCTTTCTTT. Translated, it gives CASINSGQGAVAAFF.